Listed below are T cell receptor beta chains from one sample, sequenced in a study of T cells after yellow fever vaccination. TCRdb independently ran MiXCR on the 5' RACE reads; one entry per CDR3 protein. The sample has 620,000 or so distinct CDR3 sequences; 9% to 15% are singletons. The material sequenced was PBMCs, taken on the day of the yellow fever booster vaccination. The source is a man aged 30-40 years who received the YFV17D yellow fever vaccine. CDR3s include the opening cysteine and the closing phenylalanine or tryptophan. A D gene is named only where the DNA matches it firmly. Clone size is stated in some rows and not others, as once, few, many or a class when expanded.

D gene: .; V gene: TRBV30; J gene: TRBJ1-3; clone size: .; CDR3 DNA: TGTGCCTGGGGGGTGAAGGGCTCTGGAAACACCATATATTTT; CDR3 protein: CAWGVKGSGNTIYF
D gene: TRBD2; V gene: TRBV9; J gene: TRBJ2-5; clone size: .; CDR3 DNA: TGTGCCAGCAGCGTAGAGACCCTAAGCGGGAGTAGTGAGACCCAGTACTTC; CDR3 protein: CASSVETLSGSSETQYF
D gene: .; V gene: TRBV27; J gene: TRBJ2-2; clone size: .; CDR3 DNA: TGTGCCAGCAGTTTGGTGGGGATTCGCGACACCGGGGAGCTGTTTTTT; CDR3 protein: CASSLVGIRDTGELFF
D gene: .; V gene: TRBV7-2; J gene: TRBJ1-5; clone size: .; CDR3 DNA: TGTGCCAGCAGCTTGTTGGGCTATCAGCCCCAGCATTTT; CDR3 protein: CASSLLGYQPQHF
D gene: TRBD1; V gene: TRBV23-1; J gene: TRBJ2-7; clone size: few; CDR3 DNA: TGCGCCAGCAGTCACCCGACAGGGACGGCCTACGAGCAGTACTTC; CDR3 protein: CASSHPTGTAYEQYF
D gene: .; V gene: TRBV7-6; J gene: TRBJ2-7; clone size: many; CDR3 DNA: TGTGCCAGCAGCTCCCCGGGGAGCTACGAGCAGTACTTC; CDR3 protein: CASSSPGSYEQYF
D gene: .; V gene: TRBV20-1; J gene: TRBJ2-2; clone size: .; CDR3 DNA: TGCAGTGCGGAGAGAGCGCCCACCGGGGAGCTGTTTTTT; CDR3 protein: CSAERAPTGELFF
D gene: .; V gene: TRBV7-2; J gene: TRBJ2-5; clone size: few; CDR3 DNA: TGTGCCAGCAGATACGACAGAGCCCAAGAGACCCAGTACTTC; CDR3 protein: CASRYDRAQETQYF
D gene: .; V gene: TRBV24-1; J gene: TRBJ2-2; clone size: .; CDR3 DNA: TGTGCCACCGGGTCGCCAGCGAACACCGGGGAGCTGTTTTTT; CDR3 protein: CATGSPANTGELFF
D gene: TRBD1; V gene: TRBV5-1; J gene: TRBJ2-7; clone size: .; CDR3 DNA: TGCGCCAGCAGACGGACAGGGAACGACTACGAGCAGTACTTC; CDR3 protein: CASRRTGNDYEQYF
D gene: TRBD2; V gene: TRBV14; J gene: TRBJ2-5; clone size: .; CDR3 DNA: TGTGCCATCAGCCACCTAACTAGCGGGAGGAGTCAAGAGACCCAGTACTTC; CDR3 protein: CAISHLTSGRSQETQYF
D gene: .; V gene: TRBV10-3; J gene: TRBJ1-5; clone size: .; CDR3 DNA: TGTGCCATCAGTGCGGCGGAATATCAGCCCCAGCATTTT; CDR3 protein: CAISAAEYQPQHF
D gene: TRBD2; V gene: TRBV5-4; J gene: TRBJ2-7; clone size: .; CDR3 DNA: TGTGCCAGCAGCTTGGAGGCTAGCGGGAGACCTGACGGCTACGAGCAGTACTTC; CDR3 protein: CASSLEASGRPDGYEQYF
D gene: .; V gene: TRBV20-1; J gene: TRBJ1-5; clone size: .; CDR3 DNA: TGCAGTGCTAGAGATAACAATCAGCCCCAGCATTTT; CDR3 protein: CSARDNNQPQHF
D gene: .; V gene: TRBV18; J gene: TRBJ2-5; clone size: few; CDR3 DNA: TGTGCCAGCTCAAAGCCCCAAGAGACCCAGTACTTC; CDR3 protein: CASSKPQETQYF
D gene: TRBD1; V gene: TRBV20-1; J gene: TRBJ1-1; clone size: .; CDR3 DNA: TGCAGTGCTAGAGATGAGGACAGGGGCAACACTGAAGCTTTCTTT; CDR3 protein: CSARDEDRGNTEAFF
D gene: .; V gene: TRBV7-8; J gene: TRBJ2-7; clone size: .; CDR3 DNA: TGTGCCAGCAGCTTAAAGGGGGGCTCGGGCTCCTACGAGCAGTACTTC; CDR3 protein: CASSLKGGSGSYEQYF
D gene: TRBD1; V gene: TRBV6-6; J gene: TRBJ1-1; clone size: .; CDR3 DNA: TGTGCCAGCCTAGGGGGCAACACTGAAGCTTTCTTT; CDR3 protein: CASLGGNTEAFF
D gene: .; V gene: TRBV5-1; J gene: TRBJ1-5; clone size: .; CDR3 DNA: TGCGCCAGCAGCAAAGGGGGGGAGGCAGCCCAGCATTTT; CDR3 protein: CASSKGGEAAQHF
D gene: .; V gene: TRBV6-5; J gene: TRBJ2-5; clone size: few; CDR3 DNA: TGTGCCAGCAGTTACTCGGGAGAAGGTGCAAGAGAGACCCAGTACTTC; CDR3 protein: CASSYSGEGARETQYF
D gene: .; V gene: TRBV19; J gene: TRBJ1-1; clone size: .; CDR3 DNA: TGTGCCAGTATCTCGATGAACACTGAAGCTTTCTTT; CDR3 protein: CASISMNTEAFF
D gene: TRBD2; V gene: TRBV27; J gene: TRBJ2-1; clone size: few; CDR3 DNA: TGTGCCAGCAGTGAACTAGGGACTAGCGCTAACAATGAGCAGTTCTTC; CDR3 protein: CASSELGTSANNEQFF
D gene: TRBD2; V gene: TRBV4-2; J gene: TRBJ2-1; clone size: .; CDR3 DNA: TGTGCCAGCAGCCAAGATTGGGGGAGGGGTTACAATGAGCAGTTCTTC; CDR3 protein: CASSQDWGRGYNEQFF
D gene: TRBD2; V gene: TRBV11-2; J gene: TRBJ2-5; clone size: many; CDR3 DNA: TGTGCCAGCAGCTTAGATAGGGCTAGCGGGACGCAAGAGACCCAGTACTTC; CDR3 protein: CASSLDRASGTQETQYF
D gene: .; V gene: TRBV7-7; J gene: TRBJ2-1; clone size: few; CDR3 DNA: TGTGCCAGCAGCCCCAACCCAGGGGTTAATGAGCAGTTCTTC; CDR3 protein: CASSPNPGVNEQFF
D gene: .; V gene: TRBV3-1; J gene: TRBJ2-3; clone size: few; CDR3 DNA: TGTGCCAGCAGCCTAGACCCCAGCGGGCCCCCAGATACGCAGTATTTT; CDR3 protein: CASSLDPSGPPDTQYF
D gene: TRBD2; V gene: TRBV15; J gene: TRBJ2-3; clone size: .; CDR3 DNA: TGTGCCACCAGCAGAGACACCGGGACTAGCAGTACAGATACGCAGTATTTT; CDR3 protein: CATSRDTGTSSTDTQYF
D gene: .; V gene: TRBV7-6; J gene: TRBJ2-5; clone size: many; CDR3 DNA: TGTGCCAGCAGCTCCCTATTGGACAGCCCCCTAGAGACCCAGTACTTC; CDR3 protein: CASSSLLDSPLETQYF
D gene: TRBD1; V gene: TRBV7-6; J gene: TRBJ2-7; clone size: .; CDR3 DNA: TGTGCCAGCAGCGACGCGCCGGGACAGTATTCTGAGCAGTACTTC; CDR3 protein: CASSDAPGQYSEQYF
D gene: .; V gene: TRBV6-2/TRBV6-3; J gene: TRBJ2-1; clone size: few; CDR3 DNA: TGTGCCAGCAGTGAACTAGGTCAGCAGTTCTTC; CDR3 protein: CASSELGQQFF
D gene: .; V gene: TRBV30; J gene: TRBJ2-7; clone size: .; CDR3 DNA: TGTGCCTGGAGCGTAATGGGGACCTCCTACGAGCAGTACTTC; CDR3 protein: CAWSVMGTSYEQYF
D gene: TRBD1; V gene: TRBV6-5; J gene: TRBJ2-1; clone size: few; CDR3 DNA: TGTGCCAGCAGTTACTTGGGGACAGGCAAAAACAATGAGCAGTTCTTC; CDR3 protein: CASSYLGTGKNNEQFF
D gene: TRBD1; V gene: TRBV6-1; J gene: TRBJ2-1; clone size: .; CDR3 DNA: TGTGCCAGCAGTGAATGGGACAGGGGCCCTGCCAATGAGCAGTTCTTC; CDR3 protein: CASSEWDRGPANEQFF
D gene: TRBD2; V gene: TRBV2; J gene: TRBJ2-3; clone size: .; CDR3 DNA: TGTACCTGCAGGGGGACTAGCGGGAGTAAAGAGGGCACAGATACGCAGTATTTT; CDR3 protein: CTCRGTSGSKEGTDTQYF
D gene: .; V gene: TRBV3-1; J gene: TRBJ2-3; clone size: few; CDR3 DNA: TGTGCCAGCATGGGGGTTGGGGAAGATACGCAGTATTTT; CDR3 protein: CASMGVGEDTQYF
D gene: .; V gene: TRBV29-1; J gene: TRBJ2-3; clone size: few; CDR3 DNA: TGCAGCGTTTCTGCCACGAGCACAGATACGCAGTATTTT; CDR3 protein: CSVSATSTDTQYF
D gene: TRBD1; V gene: TRBV11-2; J gene: TRBJ1-1; clone size: few; CDR3 DNA: TGTGCCAGCAGCTTAGGGTGGGGGGACAGGGTCACTGAAGCTTTCTTT; CDR3 protein: CASSLGWGDRVTEAFF
D gene: TRBD1; V gene: TRBV25-1; J gene: TRBJ2-7; clone size: .; CDR3 DNA: TGTGCCAGCAGTGACCGCTACGGGACAGGGCGTTATTTCGAGCAGTACTTC; CDR3 protein: CASSDRYGTGRYFEQYF
D gene: .; V gene: TRBV7-2; J gene: TRBJ1-1; clone size: few; CDR3 DNA: TGTGCCAGCAGCATATTCGGTGAAGCTTTCTTT; CDR3 protein: CASSIFGEAFF
D gene: .; V gene: TRBV12-3/TRBV12-4; J gene: TRBJ2-5; clone size: few; CDR3 DNA: TGTGCCAGCAGACCGCACAGGGACCAAGAGACCCAGTACTTC; CDR3 protein: CASRPHRDQETQYF
D gene: .; V gene: TRBV5-1; J gene: TRBJ2-1; clone size: .; CDR3 DNA: TGCGCCAGCAGCTTCCCAGCTTCATACAATGAGCAGTTCTTC; CDR3 protein: CASSFPASYNEQFF